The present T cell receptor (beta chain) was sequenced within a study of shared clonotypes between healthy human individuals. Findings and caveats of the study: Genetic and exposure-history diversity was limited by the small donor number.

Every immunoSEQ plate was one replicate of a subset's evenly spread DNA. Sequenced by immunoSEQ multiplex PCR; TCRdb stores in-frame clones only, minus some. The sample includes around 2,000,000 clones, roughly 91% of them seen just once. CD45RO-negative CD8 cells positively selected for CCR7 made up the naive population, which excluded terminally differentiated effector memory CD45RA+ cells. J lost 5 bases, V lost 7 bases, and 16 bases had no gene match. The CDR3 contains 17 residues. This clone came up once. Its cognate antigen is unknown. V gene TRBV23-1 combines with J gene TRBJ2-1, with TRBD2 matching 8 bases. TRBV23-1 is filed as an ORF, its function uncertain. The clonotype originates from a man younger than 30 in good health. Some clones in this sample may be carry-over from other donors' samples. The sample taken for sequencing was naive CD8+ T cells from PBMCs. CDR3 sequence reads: CASTQSPCGRPHNEQFF. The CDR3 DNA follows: TGCGCCAGCACCCAGTCCCCCTGCGGGAGGCCTCACAATGAGCAGTTCTTC.